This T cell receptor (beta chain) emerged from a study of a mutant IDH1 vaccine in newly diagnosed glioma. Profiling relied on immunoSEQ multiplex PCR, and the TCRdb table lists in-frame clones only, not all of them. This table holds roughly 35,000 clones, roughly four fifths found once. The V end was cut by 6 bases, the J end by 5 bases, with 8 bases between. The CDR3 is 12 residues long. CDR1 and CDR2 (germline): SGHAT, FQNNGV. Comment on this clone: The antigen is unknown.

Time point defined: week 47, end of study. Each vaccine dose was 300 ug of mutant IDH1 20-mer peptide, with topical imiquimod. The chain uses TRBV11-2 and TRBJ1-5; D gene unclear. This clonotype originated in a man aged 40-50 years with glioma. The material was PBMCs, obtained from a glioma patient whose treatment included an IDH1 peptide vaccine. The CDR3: CASSYSDQPQHF. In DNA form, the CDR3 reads TGTGCCAGCAGTTATTCCGATCAGCCCCAGCATTTT.